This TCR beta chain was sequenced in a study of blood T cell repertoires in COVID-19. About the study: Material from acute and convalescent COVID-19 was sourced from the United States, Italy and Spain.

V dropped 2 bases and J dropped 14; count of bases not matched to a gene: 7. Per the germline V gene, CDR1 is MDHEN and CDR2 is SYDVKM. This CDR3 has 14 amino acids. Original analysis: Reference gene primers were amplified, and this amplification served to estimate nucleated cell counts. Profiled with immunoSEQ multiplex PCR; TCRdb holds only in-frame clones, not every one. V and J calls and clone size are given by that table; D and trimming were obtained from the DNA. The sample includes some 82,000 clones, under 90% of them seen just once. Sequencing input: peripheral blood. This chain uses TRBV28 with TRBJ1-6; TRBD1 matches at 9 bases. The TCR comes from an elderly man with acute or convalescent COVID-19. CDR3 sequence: CASSLGTGPSALHF. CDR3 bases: TGTGCCAGCAGTTTAGGGACAGGGCCATCGGCCCTCCACTTT.